These 31 T cell receptor beta chains were sequenced from one sample in a study of T cell repertoires in cytomegalovirus infection. These receptors are not linked to any known antigen. TCRdb re-called the reads with MiXCR, one entry per CDR3 protein. Of about 900,000 distinct CDR3 sequences listed, less than 35% are singletons. The sample here was cultured CD8+ T cells from PBMCs, taken from culture after CMV antigen stimulation. The receptors derive from a human donor in good health (CMV status not recorded). Some clones in this sample may be carry-over from other donors' samples.

This chain links TRBV10-3 with TRBJ1-6; D is unresolved. There are 12 residues in the CDR3. The V end lost 4 bases, the J end lost 7 bases, and 5 bases lay between the germline ends. CDR1 is ENHRY, CDR2 SYGVKD, per germline. The CDR3 DNA reads TGTGCCATCAGTGGAGAGAATTCACCCCTCCACTTT. The encoded protein is CAISGENSPLHF.

The chain combines TRBV5-8 with TRBJ2-3; a weak D match, TRBD1 (5 bases). The ends were cut back, 2 bases at V and 2 bases at J, with 12 bases in the middle. The germline CDR1 and CDR2 sequences are SGHTS and YDEGEE. This CDR3 region has 15 residues. CDR3 protein: CASSFETGSTDTQYF. The CDR3 DNA reads TGTGCCAGCAGCTTTGAAACAGGCTCCACAGATACGCAGTATTTT.

This clonotype showed up just a few times. The chain has TRBV6-1 and TRBJ2-1, with 8 bases aligning to TRBD2. The junction had 7 bases not matched to a gene; V was cut back by 2 bases and J by 4 bases. The germline V gene has CDR1 MNHNS and CDR2 SASEGT. The CDR3 loop spans 16 amino acids. The CDR3 sequence is CASSERERGPYNEQFF. In DNA, the CDR3 is TGTGCCAGCAGTGAAAGGGAGCGGGGGCCTTACAATGAGCAGTTCTTC.

This chain uses TRBV27 with TRBJ1-1; maybe TRBD1 (5 bases). V lost 7 bases and J lost 6, with 6 bases in between. This CDR3 is 10 amino acids long. The germline V gene has CDR1 MNHEY and CDR2 SMNVEV (reference sequence). CDR3 nucleotide sequence: TGTGCCAGCAAGGGGTCTGAAGCTTTCTTT. This gives the protein CASKGSEAFF.

The chain carries TRBV6-1 and TRBJ2-4; 8 bases are a match to TRBD1. The CDR3 has 14 amino acids. V lost 1 base to trimming and J lost 6 bases; unmatched junction nucleotides: 2. Germline V lookup: CDR1 MNHNS, CDR2 SASEGT. CDR3 residues: CASSEGTGINIQYF. DNA of the CDR3: TGTGCCAGCAGTGAAGGGACAGGGATAAACATTCAGTACTTC.

The rearrangement uses TRBV6-5 and TRBJ2-3; 8 bases align to TRBD2. Per the germline V gene, CDR1 is MNHEY and CDR2 is SVGAGI. CDR3 length: 17 amino acids. Trimming at V came to 3 bases and at J to 4 bases, leaving 12 bases not matched to a gene. CDR3 amino acids: CASSYKFGGGTADTQYF. CDR3 nucleotide sequence: TGTGCCAGCAGTTATAAATTCGGCGGGGGGACGGCAGATACGCAGTATTTT.

The chain uses TRBV4-1 and TRBJ2-7, with 12 bases aligning to TRBD1. The germline V gene encodes CDR1 MGHRA and CDR2 YSYEKL. The CDR3 has 15 amino acids. After removal of 4 bases from V and 2 bases from J, the junction contained 3 bases not matched to a gene. The CDR3 region is CASSRGTGGPYEQYF. Written as DNA, the CDR3 is TGCGCCAGCAGCCGGGGGACAGGGGGCCCCTACGAGCAGTACTTC.

V and J are TRBV24-1 and TRBJ2-5; 7 bases align to TRBD1. CDR3 length: 15 amino acids. V lost 2 bases and J lost 4; bases outside the gene matches: 6. From germline, CDR1 is KGHDR and CDR2 SFDVKD. The DNA for the CDR3 is TGTGCCACCAGTGATTCTAGGGGGCCCCCAGAGACCCAGTACTTC. It yields the protein CATSDSRGPPETQYF.

J is TRBJ2-1 and V is TRBV6-2 or TRBV6-3, with D possibly matching TRBD1 (5 bases). Germline values: CDR1 MNHEY, CDR2 SVGEGT. This CDR3 spans 16 amino acids. Trimming took off 2 bases at V and 1 base at J, with 12 bases between the two ends. The DNA for the CDR3 is TGTGCCAGCAGTTACAGTCTCCAGGGATCCTACAATGAGCAGTTCTTC. Its translation is CASSYSLQGSYNEQFF.

This chain links TRBV4-1 with TRBJ2-7; 8 bases are shared with TRBD1. The CDR3 is 16 residues long. The J segment lost 1 base and the V segment lost 4 bases, leaving 9 bases of the junction unmatched. The germline V gene encodes CDR1 MGHRA and CDR2 YSYEKL. The chain's CDR3 is CASSRNTGGTSYEQYF. The CDR3 region has the DNA TGCGCCAGCAGCCGAAATACAGGGGGTACTTCCTACGAGCAGTACTTC.

This clonotype was found a few times. The V and J genes are TRBV5-6 and TRBJ2-7; D gene ambiguous. Germline CDR1 and CDR2: SGHDT and YYEEEE. There are 15 residues in the CDR3. Trimming shortened V by 6 bases and J by 2 bases, and 18 bases separated the two germline ends. In DNA, the CDR3 is TGTGCCAGCAACCCTTACGGTGGAGTAACCTACGAGCAGTACTTC. It codes for CASNPYGGVTYEQYF. Supplemented by reference TRBV5-6 and TRBJ2-7, the full variable domain reads DAGVTQSPTHLIKTRGQQVTLRCSPKSGHDTVSWYQQALGQGPQFIFQYYEEEERQRGNFPDRFSGHQFPNYSSELNVNALLLGDSALYLCASNPYGGVTYEQYFGPGTRLTVT.

This clonotype occurred a few times. The rearrangement links TRBV27 to TRBJ2-1; 10 bases map to TRBD2. The CDR3 consists of 15 residues. Germline loops: CDR1 MNHEY, CDR2 SMNVEV (reference sequence). Germline trimming cut 5 bases from V and 5 bases from J; bases unmatched to any gene: 6. CDR3 sequence reads: CASSPTSGDHNEQFF. The CDR3 DNA reads as TGTGCCAGCAGTCCTACTAGCGGGGACCACAATGAGCAGTTCTTC.

The CDR3 reads CASSARQFQSYNEQFF. The CDR3 region has the DNA TGTGCCAGCAGTGCCCGACAGTTTCAATCCTACAATGAGCAGTTCTTC. The chain recombines TRBV28 with TRBJ2-1; a weak D match, TRBD1 (5 bases). V was trimmed by 5 bases and J by 1 base, leaving 15 bases between them. The CDR3 length is 16 residues. Germline CDR1 MDHEN, CDR2 SYDVKM. Drawing the rest from reference TRBV28 and TRBJ2-1, the complete variable domain is DVKVTQSSRYLVKRTGEKVFLECVQDMDHENMFWYRQDPGLGLRLIYFSYDVKMKEKGDIPEGYSVSREKKERFSLILESASTNQTSMYLCASSARQFQSYNEQFFGPGTRLTVL.

This clonotype was detected a few times. The junction does not match germline at one end; this may be a read error. The genes are TRBV7-7 and TRBJ2-2; TRBD1 aligns across 7 bases. The CDR3 loop spans 15 amino acids. Germline CDR1 and CDR2: SSHAT and FNYEAQ (reference sequence). The CDR3 sequence: CASSLGTEGTGELFF. CDR3 DNA sequence: TGTGCTAGCAGCTTAGGGACAGAGGGCACCGGGGAGCTGTTTTTT. Based on the CDR3 plus reference TRBV7-7 and TRBJ2-2, the full variable domain is GAGVSQSPRYKVTKRGQDVTLRCDPISSHATLYWYQQALGQGPEFLTYFNYEAQPDKSGLPSDRFSAERPEGSISTLTIQRTEQRDSAMYRCASSLGTEGTGELFFGEGSRLTVL.

The chain recombines TRBV20-1 with TRBJ2-1, with D hard to call. CDR3 length: 12 residues. Germline CDR1 reads DFQATT; CDR2 reads SNEGSKA (reference sequence). V was shortened by 6 bases and J by 6 bases, with 12 bases between the two germline ends. The CDR3 protein is CSAIPWRNEQFF. CDR3 coding DNA: TGCAGTGCCATCCCATGGCGCAATGAGCAGTTCTTC.

The chain uses TRBV9 and TRBJ2-5, with TRBD2 identical over 10 bases. Trimming removed 0 bases from V and 5 bases from J; junction bases left unmatched: 4. CDR1 is SGDLS and CDR2 is YYNGEE in the germline V gene. The CDR3 runs to 15 residues. CDR3 in DNA: TGTGCCAGCAGCGTAGCAGCGGGGGGGCTGGAGACCCAGTACTTC. Protein: CASSVAAGGLETQYF.

The chain has TRBV7-3 and TRBJ2-3; 7 bases are shared with TRBD1. Per the germline V gene, CDR1 is SGHTA and CDR2 is FQGTGA. The CDR3 is 16 residues long. Losses at the gene ends were 2 bases for V and 5 bases for J; bases not matched to a gene: 10. CDR3 region: CASSLLRRGQKDTQYF. The CDR3 nucleotides read TGTGCCAGCAGCTTACTGAGAAGGGGGCAGAAAGATACGCAGTATTTT.

The chain has TRBV29-1 and TRBJ2-3; possible D gene TRBD2, 6 bases. Germline CDR1 SQVTM, CDR2 ANQGSEA. Trimming removed 2 bases at V and 2 bases at J, with 17 bases between. The CDR3 has 16 amino acids. The CDR3 sequence: CSVETPGEVNTDTQYF. The CDR3 region has the DNA TGCAGCGTTGAAACCCCCGGGGAGGTCAACACAGATACGCAGTATTTT.

This clonotype showed up just a few times. The J gene is TRBJ2-3, the V gene TRBV6-6; D is perhaps TRBD2 (6 bases). This CDR3 comprises 14 residues. Per germline, CDR1 MNHNY and CDR2 SVGAGI (reference sequence). V shed 6 bases and J shed 5 bases, with 15 bases lying between them. Written as DNA, the CDR3 is TGTGCCAGCAGCCACGAGGCGGGGAGAGATACGCAGTATTTT. It specifies CASSHEAGRDTQYF.

This clonotype was detected a few times. The chain is built from TRBV6-5 and TRBJ2-7; 8 bases match TRBD1. With 2 bases clipped from V and 3 bases from J, the junction kept 3 bases outside the gene matches. The germline CDR1 and CDR2 sequences are MNHEY and SVGAGI. The CDR3 length is 14 residues. The CDR3 protein is CASSYETGDYEQYF. The CDR3, as DNA: TGTGCCAGCAGTTACGAGACAGGGGACTACGAGCAGTACTTC.

This clonotype was counted many times. The gene calls are TRBV12-3 or TRBV12-4 and TRBJ2-5; D gene ambiguous. CDR3 length: 11 amino acids. Trimming pared 6 bases from V and 5 bases from J, leaving 7 bases between. The CDR3 DNA reads TGTGCCAGCAGCTTACGGGAGACCCAGTACTTC. This translates into CASSLRETQYF.

This clonotype was detected a few times. The V and J genes are TRBV7-6 and TRBJ2-1, with D possibly being TRBD1 or TRBD2 (5 bases each). Germline V gene sequence: CDR1 SGHVS, CDR2 FNYEAQ. V lost 0 bases and J 7 bases, leaving 10 bases between the germline ends. CDR3 length: 14 residues. The CDR3 nucleotides read TGTGCCAGCAGCTTAGCGGGACGGAGTAATGAGCAGTTCTTC. It is translated as CASSLAGRSNEQFF. The full variable domain, in which reference TRBV7-6 and TRBJ2-1 provide the parts outside the CDR3, is GAGVSQSPRYKVTKRGQDVALRCDPISGHVSLYWYRQALGQGPEFLTYFNYEAQQDKSGLPNDRFSAERPEGSISTLTIQRTEQRDSAMYRCASSLAGRSNEQFFGPGTRLTVL.

This clonotype appeared a few times. The genes are TRBV7-6 and TRBJ1-6, with D possibly TRBD1 on 6 matching bases. Germline lookup yields CDR1 SGHVS and CDR2 FNYEAQ. The V end was cut by 2 bases, the J end by 6 bases, with 26 bases between. The CDR3 runs 20 residues. Written as DNA, the CDR3 is TGTGCCAGCAGCTTATCTTCCTCGCATGGGGGGCGCGGGTTTAATTCACCCCTCCACTTT. Its protein is CASSLSSSHGGRGFNSPLHF.

This clonotype was recorded many times. V usage is TRBV29-1 and J usage is TRBJ2-4; 7 bases align to TRBD2. Trimming at V came to 6 bases and at J to 1 base, leaving 9 bases not matched to a gene. Per germline, CDR1 SQVTM and CDR2 ANQGSEA. This CDR3 spans 15 amino acids. The CDR3 reads CSVELGGSAKNIQYF. In DNA form, the CDR3 reads TGCAGCGTCGAACTCGGGGGGTCGGCCAAAAACATTCAGTACTTC.

This clonotype was counted between two and nine times. This chain uses TRBV11-3 with TRBJ2-2; D possibly corresponds to TRBD2 (5 bases). The CDR3 spans 15 residues. The V end was cut by 6 bases, the J end by 2 bases, with 13 bases between. CDR1 SGHNT and CDR2 YENEEA come from the germline V gene. The CDR3 reads CASSSTEGNTGELFF. DNA for the CDR3: TGTGCCAGCAGTTCCACCGAGGGAAACACCGGGGAGCTGTTTTTT.

This clonotype was recorded a few times. The chain is built from TRBV7-9 and TRBJ2-2; 8 positions agree with TRBD1. CDR3 length: 17 residues. The V gene end was trimmed by 5 bases and the J gene end by 0 bases; junction bases not matched to a gene: 8. Germline V gives CDR1 SEHNR, CDR2 FQNEAQ (reference sequence). The CDR3 nucleotides read TGTGCCAGCAGCCCCCGGGACAGGCTTGCGAACACCGGGGAGCTGTTTTTT. This encodes CASSPRDRLANTGELFF.

The sample holds a few counts of this clonotype. The chain is built from TRBV7-6 and TRBJ2-2; possible D gene TRBD2, 6 bases. The V gene lost 5 bases and the J gene lost 3 bases, with 16 bases spanning the gap. The CDR3 is 16 amino acids. Germline lookup yields CDR1 SGHVS and CDR2 FNYEAQ. CDR3 region: CASSHPSTGDTGELFF. CDR3 DNA sequence: TGTGCCAGCAGCCACCCTAGTACGGGGGACACCGGGGAGCTGTTTTTT.

This clonotype was recorded many times. The genes are TRBV6-1 and TRBJ2-7; TRBD1 aligns across 8 bases. J lost 2 bases, V lost 5 bases, and 8 bases had no gene match. Germline assignment: CDR1 MNHNS and CDR2 SASEGT. The CDR3 sequence is 15 residues long. The DNA for the CDR3 is TGTGCCAGCAGTTCCTGGGACAGGTCAACCTACGAGCAGTACGTC. Protein sequence: CASSSWDRSTYEQYV.

V and J are TRBV12-3 or TRBV12-4 and TRBJ1-3; no clear D gene. The V and J ends lost 5 bases and 2 bases respectively, with 10 bases between them. The CDR3 is 14 amino acids. The CDR3 protein is CASSTYVPGNTIYF. The CDR3 DNA sequence: TGTGCCAGCAGTACCTATGTACCTGGAAACACCATATATTTT.

This clonotype has more than one count but fewer than ten. This chain joins TRBV6-5 and TRBJ2-7; tentatively, D is TRBD2 (5 bases). V gave up 2 bases and J gave up 0 bases, with 14 bases separating them. Germline V gives CDR1 MNHEY, CDR2 SVGAGI. CDR3 length: 16 residues. The CDR3 sequence: CASSYDRDPFSYEQYF. In nucleotides, the CDR3 is TGTGCCAGCAGTTACGACCGGGATCCCTTCTCCTACGAGCAGTACTTC.

This clonotype was observed a few times. The chain couples TRBV6-6 to TRBJ1-5; 8 nucleotides match TRBD1. Losses at the gene ends were 5 bases for V and 2 bases for J; bases not matched to a gene: 5. Per germline, CDR1 MNHNY and CDR2 SVGAGI (reference sequence). There are 15 residues in the CDR3. CDR3 sequence reads: CASSSWGQGNQPQHF. Here the CDR3 DNA reads TGTGCCAGCAGTAGCTGGGGACAGGGCAATCAGCCCCAGCATTTT.